The 15 T cell receptor beta chains reported below all come from one sample, sequenced in a study of T cell repertoires in cytomegalovirus infection. TCRdb analysed the reads with MiXCR anew, one entry per CDR3 protein. Seen here are hundreds of thousands of distinct CDR3 sequences, 35% to 40% observed once, and the top ten hold under 3%. Source material: PBMCs. The receptors stem from a human donor in good health (CMV status not recorded). Some clones in this sample may be carry-over from other donors' samples.

J is TRBJ2-1 and V is TRBV6-1; no reliable D call. V dropped 5 bases and J dropped 2 bases, with 16 bases sitting between them. The CDR3 loop spans 16 amino acids. CDR1 is MNHNS and CDR2 is SASEGT in the germline V gene. This CDR3 reads CASSYMWDPPYNEQFF. The CDR3 DNA follows: TGTGCCAGCAGTTACATGTGGGATCCCCCCTACAATGAGCAGTTCTTC.

In its sample, this clonotype was seen a few times. The V call is TRBV4-1, the J call TRBJ2-5; either TRBD1 or TRBD2 may fit D (5 bases each). The V gene lost 3 bases and the J gene lost 5 bases, with 10 bases spanning the gap. This CDR3 is built from 13 residues. The germline V gene encodes CDR1 MGHRA and CDR2 YSYEKL. In DNA form, the CDR3 reads TGCGCCAGCAGCCAGGGACCTGTGGAGACCCAGTACTTC. Amino acids: CASSQGPVETQYF.

This clonotype was detected a few times. The V call is TRBV7-6, the J call TRBJ1-2, with TRBD1 identical over 7 bases. This CDR3 region has 14 residues. Germline V lookup: CDR1 SGHVS, CDR2 FNYEAQ. Trimming removed 6 bases from V and 4 bases from J; junction bases left unmatched: 8. This CDR3 reads CASRPGTDFYGYTF. CDR3 nucleotide sequence: TGTGCCAGCAGACCCGGGACAGATTTCTATGGCTACACCTTC.

This clonotype occurred a few times. The chain carries TRBV11-2 and TRBJ2-4, with TRBD1 as a possible D gene (5 bases). Germline values: CDR1 SGHAT, CDR2 FQNNGV. This CDR3 has 13 residues. The V gene lost 5 bases and the J gene lost 6 bases, with 11 bases spanning the gap. The CDR3 here is CASSVTVSNIQYF. As DNA, the CDR3 is TGTGCCAGCAGCGTGACAGTATCAAACATTCAGTACTTC.

This clonotype was detected a few times. This chain connects TRBV9 to TRBJ1-3; no definite D call. The CDR3 runs to 17 residues. The ends were cut back, 4 bases at V and 0 bases at J, with 17 bases in the middle. Germline V gene lookup returns CDR1 SGDLS and CDR2 YYNGEE. The CDR3 here is CASSTPVKDSSGNTIYF. In nucleotides, the CDR3 is TGTGCCAGCAGCACCCCCGTGAAAGATAGCTCTGGAAACACCATATATTTT.

Remarks on this clonotype: Possible read error: a much larger clone is one base away. The conserved phenylalanine or tryptophan normally closing the CDR3 is absent here, so this likely arose from a read error. CDR3 sequence (DNA): TGTGCCAGCGGGACTAGCGACTCCAATGAGCAGTTCTTA. Protein sequence: CASGTSDSNEQFL. This chain uses TRBV12-3 or TRBV12-4 with TRBJ2-1; 10 bases agree with TRBD2. The CDR3 runs to 13 residues. Unmatched junction bases numbered 4, after V lost 8 bases and J lost 6 bases.

In its sample, this clonotype was seen a few times. The CDR3 is CASLPGTGNSPLHF. The CDR3, as DNA: TGTGCCAGCCTCCCCGGGACAGGGAATTCACCCCTCCACTTT. The chain joins TRBV28 to TRBJ1-6; 9 bases are shared with TRBD1. Trimming removed 8 bases from V and 7 bases from J; junction bases left unmatched: 6. Looked up from germline, CDR1 is MDHEN and CDR2 is SYDVKM. This CDR3 is built from 14 residues.

In its sample, this clonotype was seen a few times. The rearrangement uses TRBV4-1 and TRBJ1-5, with D uncertain. This CDR3 comprises 15 residues. Per germline, CDR1 MGHRA and CDR2 YSYEKL. With 2 bases removed from V and 0 bases from J, the gap between germline ends came to 8 bases. CDR3 residues: CASSQIGNSNQPQHF. The CDR3 bases are TGCGCCAGCAGCCAAATAGGTAATAGCAATCAGCCCCAGCATTTT.

This sequence joins TRBV7-9 and TRBJ1-6, with D uncertain. CDR1 is SEHNR, CDR2 FQNEAQ, per germline (reference sequence). This CDR3 is built from 14 residues. The ends were cut back, 5 bases at V and 6 bases at J, with 11 bases in the middle. The CDR3 protein is CASSDYAINSPLHF. As DNA, the CDR3 is TGTGCCAGCAGCGATTATGCAATTAATTCACCCCTCCACTTT. The full variable domain, completed using reference TRBV7-9 and TRBJ1-6, is DTGVSQNPRHKITKRGQNVTFRCDPISEHNRLYWYRQTLGQGPEFLTYFQNEAQLEKSRLLSDRFSAERPKGSFSTLEIQRTEQGDSAMYLCASSDYAINSPLHFGNGTRLTVT.

This clonotype was recorded at least ten times. Its ends do not fully match the called genes, so a read error is possible. The CDR3 coding sequence is TGTGCCAGCAGCCTAGCGGGAGGGCGGGGTGAGCAGTTCTTC. Translated, it gives CASSLAGGRGEQFF. The J gene is TRBJ2-1, the V gene TRBV7-6, with 12 bases that match TRBD2. Germline V gives CDR1 SGHVS, CDR2 FNYEAQ. The CDR3 consists of 14 residues.

This clonotype was detected only a few times. Here the CDR3 reads CSVGDRSYNEQFF. The CDR3 region has the DNA TGCAGCGTTGGGGACAGATCCTACAATGAGCAGTTCTTC. The genes are TRBV29-1 and TRBJ2-1, with TRBD1 matching over 7 bases. The CDR3 is made up of 13 amino acids. Germline lookup yields CDR1 SQVTM and CDR2 ANQGSEA. Germline trimming cut 4 bases from V and 1 base from J; bases unmatched to any gene: 1.

This clonotype has just a few counts. The CDR3 reads CASSLSRLRGGSYEQYF. In nucleotides, the CDR3 is TGTGCCAGCAGTTTATCGCGGCTCCGCGGGGGATCCTACGAGCAGTACTTC. This sequence joins TRBV27 and TRBJ2-7; 7 bases match TRBD2. The CDR3 covers 17 residues. Germline values: CDR1 MNHEY, CDR2 SMNVEV (reference sequence). V was pared by 0 bases and J by 1 base, with 9 bases of the junction left unmatched.

This clonotype has at least ten counts. The chain employs TRBV7-2 and TRBJ2-6, with 10 nucleotides matching TRBD2. With V trimmed by 5 bases and J by 1 base, 8 bases remained unmatched. The CDR3 is 18 residues long. Germline assignment: CDR1 SGHTA and CDR2 FQGNSA. CDR3 coding DNA: TGTGCCAGCAGCCTGAGACTAGCGGGTTCATCTGGGGCCAACGTCCTGACTTTC. It codes for CASSLRLAGSSGANVLTF. Full variable domain (outside the CDR3, taken from reference TRBV7-2 and TRBJ2-6): GAGVSQSPSNKVTEKGKDVELRCDPISGHTALYWYRQSLGQGLEFLIYFQGNSAPDKSGLPSDRFSAERTGGSVSTLTIQRTQQEDSAVYLCASSLRLAGSSGANVLTFGAGSRLTVL.

The chain employs TRBV10-2 and TRBJ1-2; D not resolved. The germline V and J ends were trimmed by 4 bases and 7 bases, with 16 bases remaining between them. The CDR3 has 14 amino acids. The germline gives CDR1 WSHSY, CDR2 SAAADI. This CDR3 is CASSVGNQNGGYTF. The CDR3 DNA reads as TGCGCCAGCAGTGTCGGGAACCAAAATGGTGGCTACACCTTC.

A word on this clonotype: A read error may account for a junction end that differs from germline. This chain joins TRBV24-1 and TRBJ2-1; possible D gene TRBD2, 5 bases. From germline, CDR1 is KGHDR and CDR2 SFDVKD. This CDR3 is built from 16 residues. The CDR3 sequence: CATSASGRTDLNEKFF. CDR3 DNA: TGTGCAACCAGTGCTTCAGGACGGACTGACCTCAATGAGAAGTTCTTC.